The 5 T cell receptor beta chains below all came from one sample that was sequenced in a study of molecular identifiers for immune sequencing clone quantification. TCRdb fed the PCR reads into MiXCR, producing one record per CDR3 protein. The top ten hold approximately 10% of the sample, which has approximately 97,000 distinct CDR3 sequences, around 37% seen once. The sequenced sample was naive CD8+ T cells from blood, with Jurkat cell RNA spiked in. This sample's subset: FACS-sorted CD8+CD4-CCR7+CD45RA+ naive T cells. Source of these receptors: a human donor in good health. Some libraries in this study had Jurkat cell RNA spiked in.

There are a few counts of this clonotype. The CDR3: CASRPQKFGNTIYF. Written as DNA, the CDR3 is TGTGCCAGCAGGCCGCAGAAGTTTGGAAACACCATATATTTT. This chain connects TRBV6-6 to TRBJ1-3; no firm D call. Between the trimmed V and J ends, which lost 6 bases and 3 bases, there was a span of 12 bases. The CDR3 has 14 amino acids. The germline CDR1 and CDR2 sequences are MNHNY and SVGAGI (reference sequence).

The V call is TRBV6-5, the J call TRBJ2-2; 10 bases match TRBD1. Germline V lookup: CDR1 MNHEY, CDR2 SVGAGI. This CDR3 has 15 residues. V dropped 7 bases and J dropped 5; count of bases not matched to a gene: 7. The CDR3 here is CASNSGTGVTGELFF. Written as DNA, the CDR3 is TGTGCCAGCAATTCCGGGACAGGGGTGACCGGGGAGCTGTTTTTT.

This clonotype was seen a handful of times. This chain joins TRBV12-3 or TRBV12-4 and TRBJ2-5, with 7 nucleotides matching TRBD2. This CDR3 comprises 15 residues. J was trimmed by 5 bases and V by 6 bases; bases with no gene match: 12. This CDR3 is CASSPPAGFGETQYF. CDR3 sequence (DNA): TGTGCCAGCAGCCCTCCAGCGGGATTCGGGGAGACCCAGTACTTC.

V is TRBV7-9 and J is TRBJ2-7, with D possibly TRBD2 on 7 matching bases. V was cut by 7 bases and J by 2 bases, with 15 bases left in between. Germline V gene sequence: CDR1 SEHNR, CDR2 FQNEAQ (reference sequence). The CDR3 covers 14 residues. The CDR3 spells CASMAAGAAYEQYF. CDR3 nucleotides: TGTGCCAGCATGGCTGCGGGGGCTGCCTACGAGCAGTACTTC.

This clonotype was seen many times. The V call is TRBV28, the J call TRBJ2-7; D uncertain. V dropped 7 bases and J dropped 0 bases, with 13 bases sitting between them. Germline lookup yields CDR1 MDHEN and CDR2 SYDVKM. This CDR3 spans 14 amino acids. The CDR3 nucleotides are TGTGCCAGCACCCAGACTGCTAGCTCCTACGAGCAGTACTTC. Amino acid sequence: CASTQTASSYEQYF.